This record looks at one TCR beta chain sequence and its context. Its antigen remains unidentified. This sample was taken from a study of Ad26.COV2.S vaccination and SARS-CoV-2 variants. Overall study: Intramuscular Ad26.COV2.S doses were given once or twice, 56 days apart.

This CDR3 is built from 15 residues. Germline assignment: CDR1 SGHVS and CDR2 FNYEAQ. Losses at the gene ends were 5 bases for V and 12 bases for J; bases not matched to a gene: 14. Method: immunoSEQ multiplex PCR; TCRdb's copy keeps in-frame clones and lacks some. Of about 390,000 clones listed, around 85% are singletons. Treatment reported: around 19 received Ad26.COV2.S at low or high dose, single or two shots; roughly 5 received placebo; per-sample allocation not given. Collection of the samples took place on day 63 after the first injection of vaccine or placebo. Study-level points and caveats: The TCR-based breadth and depth measures might underestimate overall T cell responses. Breadth of non-spike TCRs did not differ between vaccinees and placebo recipients.

The clonotype was recovered from a person aged 18-65 years who received the Ad26.COV2.S COVID-19 vaccine or a placebo. V is TRBV7-6 and J is TRBJ2-1, with 9 bases fitting TRBD2. The sample consisted of peripheral blood, taken in a trial of Ad26.COV2.S vaccine versus placebo. The CDR3 spells CASSLGSSGGVGQFF. The CDR3 DNA reads as TGTGCCAGCAGCCTCGGTAGTAGCGGGGGAGTAGGGCAGTTCTTC.